This TCR beta chain comes out of a study of CD8 T cells in Susac syndrome. For this clonotype: At one of its ends the junction is not consistent with the germline gene, which may arise from a read error.

Reverse transcription of about 0.45 to 1 ug RNA was performed with random hexamers. Coverage of TCR beta CDR3 amplification by immunoSEQ multiplex PCR extended to 54 Vbeta and 13 Jbeta. TCRdb used MiXCR to reprocess the immunoSEQ multiplex PCR reads, holding one entry per CDR3 protein. The repertoire holds 200,000 or so distinct CDR3 sequences, 90% to 97% seen once, with 0.098% in the top ten. This clonotype was obtained from a human donor with Susac syndrome. Sample: CD4+ T cells from PBMCs.

CDR3 coding DNA: TGTGCTAGCAGCCCGGGACAGAGAGGCTACGAGCAGTACTTC. Encoded protein: CASSPGQRGYEQYF. J is TRBJ2-7 and V is TRBV7-7; 7 bases map to TRBD1. This CDR3 region has 14 residues. Germline-derived CDR1 and CDR2 are SSHAT and FNYEAQ (reference sequence).